The clone carrying this TCR beta chain has a count of ten or more. Individual cDNA molecules each received unique molecular identifiers attached to them. TCRdb called the 5' RACE reads again in MiXCR, with one record for every CDR3 protein. The sample lists around 46,000 distinct CDR3 sequences, over 5% occurring once. The data stem from a study of early T cells in non-severe SARS-CoV-2 infection. V lost 6 bases, J lost 7 bases, and 15 bases lay in between. The CDR3 has 13 amino acids. In germline, CDR1 is MNHEY, CDR2 SVGAGI. This chain connects TRBV6-5 to TRBJ1-1; D not resolved. The material sequenced was whole blood, taken at baseline. The origin of this receptor is an adult who was a healthcare worker with PCR-confirmed SARS-CoV-2 infection or an uninfected control (not recorded which). The chain's CDR3 is CASSLASVSEAFF. The CDR3 DNA reads TGTGCCAGCAGCCTGGCGAGCGTGAGTGAAGCTTTCTTT.